The text below deals with one T cell receptor (beta chain). In germline, CDR1 is SNHLY, CDR2 FYNNEI. This CDR3 is 13 amino acids long. The V gene lost 6 bases and the J gene lost 6 bases, with 14 bases spanning the gap. The data were taken from a study of T cell changes during pregnancy in multiple sclerosis. The protocol was immunoSEQ multiplex PCR, while the TCRdb copy is restricted to in-frame clones and leaves out a portion. The repertoire holds tens of thousands of clones, with 85% to 90% as singletons. The material was CD4+ T cells from peripheral blood mononuclear cells, obtained in the first trimester of pregnancy. V and J are TRBV2 and TRBJ1-2; D gene ambiguous. The sequence was collected from a female donor in good health, enrolled as a control in a pregnancy study. The CDR3 loop is CASRSRDSDGYTF. CDR3 sequence (DNA): TGTGCCAGCAGGTCCCGGGATTCCGATGGCTACACCTTC.